This TCR beta chain was documented in a study of regulatory T cells in long-lasting Graves disease. Study in general: To qualify as persistent, Graves' disease required over 5 years of antithyroid drugs with positive TSH receptor antibodies. Study-level results: There was favoring of TRBV28, TRBJ1-2 and TRBJ2-5 in persistent disease. In persistent patients, shared public clonotypes (2,741) outnumbered those in new patients (around 1,000).

As for time point: persistent/refractory GD, antithyroid drugs over 5 years with positive TRAb. Following extraction of RNA from PBMCs, that RNA was used to make the TCR library. American Thyroid Association guidelines were used to diagnose Graves' disease. This clonotype was counted between two and nine times. What it recognizes is unknown. To make TCR beta libraries, researchers used iRepertoire HTBI primers and Arm-PCR of CDR3 regions. TCRdb passed the multiplex PCR reads through MiXCR, listing each CDR3 protein once. Here the sample spans hundreds of thousands of distinct CDR3 sequences, 25% to 35% being singletons. There are 15 residues in the CDR3. Unmatched junction bases numbered 3, after V lost 2 bases and J lost 3 bases. Germline V lookup: CDR1 SNHLY, CDR2 FYNNEI.

This rearrangement joins TRBV2 to TRBJ2-7; 11 positions agree with TRBD2. The specimen comprised peripheral blood mononuclear cells (PBMCs), sampled when the disease was refractory, from a patient treated with antithyroid drugs. This clonotype was obtained from a female donor with Graves disease. The CDR3 sequence: CASSETSGRNYEQYF. CDR3 bases: TGTGCCAGCAGTGAAACTAGCGGGAGAAACTACGAGCAGTACTTC.